These 14 T cell receptor beta chains were all obtained from the same sample, sequenced in a study of T-cell memory formation after mild COVID-19. MiXCR was run by TCRdb on the 5' RACE reads, yielding one entry per CDR3 protein. The data show some 100,000 distinct CDR3 sequences, with over 8.5% seen just once and about 40% held by the top ten. The sequencing input was PBMCs or a T cell subset sorted from them (not recorded which). The source is a man aged 18 to 30 who had mild COVID-19 (a few samples of this study predate the infection). Cell type and time point are not known.

There are many counts of this clonotype. CDR3: CASSYLVGPEDTQYF. The CDR3 region has the DNA TGTGCCAGCAGTTACCTTGTGGGCCCTGAGGATACGCAGTATTTT. The V call is TRBV6-2 or TRBV6-3, the J call TRBJ2-3; D not certain. Germline-derived CDR1 and CDR2 are MNHEY and SVGEGT. The CDR3 loop spans 15 amino acids. V was pared by 2 bases and J by 6 bases, with 15 bases between.

The chain carries TRBV7-2 and TRBJ2-5, with no clear D. This CDR3 contains 15 residues. Trimming stripped 4 bases from V and 4 bases from J, with 16 bases between. Germline CDR1 and CDR2: SGHTA and FQGNSA. This chain's CDR3 is CASSSRFYRGETQYF. The CDR3 DNA sequence: TGTGCCAGCAGCTCTCGGTTTTATAGAGGAGAGACCCAGTACTTC.

This clonotype came up a few times. Here the CDR3 DNA reads TGCAGCTCCGTAGGGGAAGAAGGCAATGAGCAGTTCTTC. Protein sequence: CSSVGEEGNEQFF. The chain combines TRBV29-1 with TRBJ2-1, with D perhaps matching TRBD1 (5 bases). CDR1 SQVTM and CDR2 ANQGSEA come from the germline V gene. This CDR3 is 13 amino acids long. V was clipped by 8 bases and J by 6 bases, with 17 bases between them.

The CDR3, as DNA: TGCAGTGCTAGAGGATGGGATGGCTACACCTTC. Translating gives CSARGWDGYTF. This sequence joins TRBV20-1 and TRBJ1-2; D unresolved. Germline V lookup: CDR1 DFQATT, CDR2 SNEGSKA (reference sequence). V dropped 1 base and J dropped 6 bases, with 6 bases sitting between them. CDR3 length: 11 amino acids.

This clonotype turned up a few times. The V call is TRBV5-1, the J call TRBJ1-1; a weak D match, TRBD1 (5 bases). From germline, CDR1 is SGHRS and CDR2 YFSETQ. The CDR3 sequence is 14 residues long. V dropped 2 bases and J dropped 1 base, with 9 bases sitting between them. For the CDR3, the DNA is TGCGCCAGCAGCTTTAGACAGCCGAACACTGAAGCTTTCTTT. Translated, it gives CASSFRQPNTEAFF.

This clonotype was found a few times. The chain joins TRBV27 to TRBJ2-2; D is unresolved. This CDR3 has 13 residues. From germline, CDR1 is MNHEY and CDR2 SMNVEV (reference sequence). V lost 4 bases and J lost 4, with 7 bases in between. CDR3 DNA: TGTGCCAGCAGTTCCCCGATCACCGGGGAGCTGTTTTTT. Its protein is CASSSPITGELFF.

The rearrangement links TRBV27 to TRBJ1-1; no clear D gene. Germline lookup yields CDR1 MNHEY and CDR2 SMNVEV (reference sequence). The CDR3 loop spans 15 amino acids. The V end was cut by 2 bases, the J end by 3 bases, with 13 bases between. The CDR3 loop is CASSLVTPRYTEAFF. CDR3 sequence (DNA): TGTGCCAGCAGTTTAGTAACTCCGCGATACACTGAAGCTTTCTTT.

The chain links TRBV12-3 or TRBV12-4 to TRBJ1-2, with 8 bases lining up with TRBD1. With V trimmed by 6 bases and J by 5 bases, 11 bases remained unmatched. This CDR3 spans 15 amino acids. The CDR3 sequence: CASRGADRGMYGYTF. The DNA of the CDR3 is TGTGCCAGCAGAGGAGCCGACAGGGGAATGTATGGCTACACCTTC.

The rearrangement joins TRBV6-1 to TRBJ1-4; TRBD1 might be the D (6 bases). The V gene's germline CDR1 is MNHNS and CDR2 SASEGT. This CDR3 contains 12 residues. Trimming pared 8 bases from V and 8 bases from J, leaving 12 bases between. As DNA, the CDR3 is TGTGCCAGCGAGTGGGGGGGCGAAAAACTGTTTTTT. It encodes CASEWGGEKLFF.

This clonotype showed up many times. The chain joins TRBV5-6 to TRBJ2-7; D is possibly TRBD1 (6 bases). Germline V gene sequence: CDR1 SGHDT, CDR2 YYEEEE. The CDR3 contains 15 residues. V was cut by 0 bases and J by 2 bases, with 12 bases left in between. The CDR3 DNA follows: TGTGCCAGCAGCTTGGCGGGGACACCCGCCTACGAGCAGTACGTC. Translating gives CASSLAGTPAYEQYV.

The chain uses TRBV7-8 and TRBJ2-7; TRBD1 aligns across 7 bases. CDR3 length: 13 residues. CDR1 SGHVS and CDR2 FQNEAQ come from the germline V gene. J was trimmed by 7 bases and V by 5 bases; bases with no gene match: 8. The CDR3 loop reads CASSPSGQPEQYV. CDR3 DNA sequence: TGTGCCAGCAGCCCATCGGGACAGCCAGAGCAGTACGTC.

This clonotype occurred a few times. The gene calls are TRBV6-5 and TRBJ2-2; 10 positions agree with TRBD2. J was trimmed by 2 bases and V by 0 bases; bases with no gene match: 9. CDR3 length: 19 residues. CDR1 is MNHEY and CDR2 is SVGAGI in the germline V gene. The CDR3 sequence is CASSYSSGGPAFNTGELFF. CDR3 bases: TGTGCCAGCAGTTACTCTAGCGGGGGGCCCGCGTTTAACACCGGGGAGCTGTTTTTT.

This clonotype was counted between two and nine times. The rearrangement links TRBV19 to TRBJ2-3; a possible D gene is TRBD1 (5 bases). The germline V gene encodes CDR1 LNHDA and CDR2 SQIVND (reference sequence). The CDR3 consists of 15 residues. Trimming shortened V by 4 bases and J by 2 bases, and 13 bases separated the two germline ends. CDR3 residues: CASSTVGLPTDTQYF. DNA of the CDR3: TGTGCCAGTAGTACCGTGGGGCTGCCCACAGATACGCAGTATTTT.

This clonotype came up a few times. The chain joins TRBV6-2 or TRBV6-3 to TRBJ2-7, with D possibly being TRBD1 or TRBD2 (5 bases each). This CDR3 spans 11 amino acids. Germline V CDR1 and CDR2: MNHEY, SVGEGT. Trimming cost V 8 bases and J 3 bases, with 8 bases left between them. In DNA, the CDR3 is TGTGCCAGCCGGGACGGCTACGAGCAGTACGTC. This gives the protein CASRDGYEQYV.